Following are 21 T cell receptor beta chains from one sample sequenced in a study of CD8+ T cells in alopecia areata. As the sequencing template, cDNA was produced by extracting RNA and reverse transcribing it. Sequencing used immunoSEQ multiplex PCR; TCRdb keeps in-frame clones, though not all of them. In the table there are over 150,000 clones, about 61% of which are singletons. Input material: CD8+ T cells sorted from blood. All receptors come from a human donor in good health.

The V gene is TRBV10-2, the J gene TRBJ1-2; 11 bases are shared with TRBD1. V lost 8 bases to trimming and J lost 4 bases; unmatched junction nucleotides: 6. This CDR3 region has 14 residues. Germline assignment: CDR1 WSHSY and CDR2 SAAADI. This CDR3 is CASVGTGGGYGYTF. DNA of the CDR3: TGCGCCAGCGTCGGGACAGGGGGAGGCTATGGCTACACCTTC.

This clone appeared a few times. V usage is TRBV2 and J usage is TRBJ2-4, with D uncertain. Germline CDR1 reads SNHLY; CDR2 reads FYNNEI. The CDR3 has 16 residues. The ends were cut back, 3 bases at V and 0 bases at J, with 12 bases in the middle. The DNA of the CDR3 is TGTGCCAGCAGTGATTCCGGCAGCTTAGCCAAAAACATTCAGTACTTC. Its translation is CASSDSGSLAKNIQYF. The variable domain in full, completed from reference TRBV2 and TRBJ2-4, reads EPEVTQTPSHQVTQMGQEVILRCVPISNHLYFYWYRQILGQKVEFLVSFYNNEISEKSEIFDDQFSVERPDGSNFTLKIRSTKLEDSAMYFCASSDSGSLAKNIQYFGAGTRLSVL.

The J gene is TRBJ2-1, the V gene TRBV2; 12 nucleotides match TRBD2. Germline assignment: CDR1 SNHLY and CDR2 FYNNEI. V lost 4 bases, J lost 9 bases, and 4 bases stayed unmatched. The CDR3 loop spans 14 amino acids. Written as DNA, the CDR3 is TGTGCCAGCAGTGCTAGCGGGGGGGCGGGTGAGCAGTTCTTC. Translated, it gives CASSASGGAGEQFF.

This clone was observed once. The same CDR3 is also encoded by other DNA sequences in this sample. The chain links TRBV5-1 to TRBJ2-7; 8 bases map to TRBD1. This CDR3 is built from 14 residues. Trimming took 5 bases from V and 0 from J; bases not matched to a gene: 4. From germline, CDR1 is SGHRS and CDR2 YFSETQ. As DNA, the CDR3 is TGCGCCAGCAGTTCGGGGACAGGCTCCTACGAGCAGTACTTC. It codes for CASSSGTGSYEQYF.

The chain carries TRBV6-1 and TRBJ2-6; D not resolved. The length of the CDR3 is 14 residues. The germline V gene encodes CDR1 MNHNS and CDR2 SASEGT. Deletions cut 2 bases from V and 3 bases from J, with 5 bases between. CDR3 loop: CASSELYGANVLTF. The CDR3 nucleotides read TGTGCCAGCAGTGAACTCTATGGGGCCAACGTCCTGACTTTC.

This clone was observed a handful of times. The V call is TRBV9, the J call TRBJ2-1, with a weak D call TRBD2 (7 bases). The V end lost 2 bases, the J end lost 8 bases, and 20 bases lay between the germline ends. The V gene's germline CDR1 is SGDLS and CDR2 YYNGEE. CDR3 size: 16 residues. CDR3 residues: CASSVPAGGPSHEQFF. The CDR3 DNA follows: TGTGCCAGCAGCGTCCCCGCCGGGGGGCCTTCCCATGAGCAGTTCTTC.

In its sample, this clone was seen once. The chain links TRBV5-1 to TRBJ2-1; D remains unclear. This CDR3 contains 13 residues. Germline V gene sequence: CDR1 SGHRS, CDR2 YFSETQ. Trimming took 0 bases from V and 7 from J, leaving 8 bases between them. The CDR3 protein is CASSLVGENEQFF. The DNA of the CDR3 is TGCGCCAGCAGCTTGGTAGGCGAGAATGAGCAGTTCTTC.

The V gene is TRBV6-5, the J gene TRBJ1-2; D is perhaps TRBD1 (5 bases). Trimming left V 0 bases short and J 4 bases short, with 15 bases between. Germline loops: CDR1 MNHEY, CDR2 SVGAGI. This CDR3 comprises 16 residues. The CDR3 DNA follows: TGTGCCAGCAGTTACTCGATGGACACCGAGACCTATGGCTACACCTTC. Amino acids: CASSYSMDTETYGYTF.

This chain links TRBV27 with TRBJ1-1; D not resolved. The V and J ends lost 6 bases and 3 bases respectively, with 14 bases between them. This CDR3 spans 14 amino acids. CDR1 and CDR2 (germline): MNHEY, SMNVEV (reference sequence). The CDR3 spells CASSQAGGYTEAFF. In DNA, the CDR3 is TGTGCCAGCAGCCAAGCGGGCGGATACACTGAAGCTTTCTTT.

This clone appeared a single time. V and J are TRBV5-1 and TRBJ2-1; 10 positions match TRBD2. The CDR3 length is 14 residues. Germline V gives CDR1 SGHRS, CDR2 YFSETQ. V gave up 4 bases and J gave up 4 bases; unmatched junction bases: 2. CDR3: CASSPGLAYNEQFF. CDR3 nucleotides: TGCGCCAGCAGCCCGGGACTAGCGTACAATGAGCAGTTCTTC. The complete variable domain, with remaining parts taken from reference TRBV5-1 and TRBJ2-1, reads KAGVTQTPRYLIKTRGQQVTLSCSPISGHRSVSWYQQTPGQGLQFLFEYFSETQRNKGNFPGRFSGRQFSNSRSEMNVSTLELGDSALYLCASSPGLAYNEQFFGPGTRLTVL.

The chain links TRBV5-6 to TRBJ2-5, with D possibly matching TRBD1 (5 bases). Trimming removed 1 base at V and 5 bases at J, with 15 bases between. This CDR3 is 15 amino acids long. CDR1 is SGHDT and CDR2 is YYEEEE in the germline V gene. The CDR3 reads CASSLSARVGETQYF. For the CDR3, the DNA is TGTGCCAGCAGCTTGTCGGCCAGGGTAGGGGAGACCCAGTACTTC.

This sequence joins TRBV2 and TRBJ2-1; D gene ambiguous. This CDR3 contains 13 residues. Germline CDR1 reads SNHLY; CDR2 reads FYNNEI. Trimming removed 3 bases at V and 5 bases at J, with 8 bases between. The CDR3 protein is CASSDYRDNEQFF. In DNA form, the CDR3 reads TGTGCCAGCAGTGATTACCGTGACAATGAGCAGTTCTTC. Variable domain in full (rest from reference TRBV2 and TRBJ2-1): EPEVTQTPSHQVTQMGQEVILRCVPISNHLYFYWYRQILGQKVEFLVSFYNNEISEKSEIFDDQFSVERPDGSNFTLKIRSTKLEDSAMYFCASSDYRDNEQFFGPGTRLTVL.

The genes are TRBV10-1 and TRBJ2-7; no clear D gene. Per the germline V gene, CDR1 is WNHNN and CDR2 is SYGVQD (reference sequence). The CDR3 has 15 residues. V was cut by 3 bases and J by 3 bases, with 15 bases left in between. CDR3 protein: CASSDNHRVIYEQYF. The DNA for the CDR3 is TGCGCCAGCAGTGACAACCACCGGGTCATCTACGAGCAGTACTTC.

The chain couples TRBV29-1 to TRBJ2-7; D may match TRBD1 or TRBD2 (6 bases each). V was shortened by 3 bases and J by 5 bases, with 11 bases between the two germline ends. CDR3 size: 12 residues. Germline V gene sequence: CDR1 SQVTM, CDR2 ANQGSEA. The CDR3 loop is CSVDTGANEQYF. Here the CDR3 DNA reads TGCAGCGTTGATACGGGGGCGAACGAGCAGTACTTC.

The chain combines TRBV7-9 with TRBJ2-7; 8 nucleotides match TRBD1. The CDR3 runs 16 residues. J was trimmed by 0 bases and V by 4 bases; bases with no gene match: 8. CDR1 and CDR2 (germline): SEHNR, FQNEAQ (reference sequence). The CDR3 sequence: CASSSPGQVVSYEQYF. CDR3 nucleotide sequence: TGTGCCAGCAGCTCGCCGGGACAGGTAGTCTCCTACGAGCAGTACTTC.

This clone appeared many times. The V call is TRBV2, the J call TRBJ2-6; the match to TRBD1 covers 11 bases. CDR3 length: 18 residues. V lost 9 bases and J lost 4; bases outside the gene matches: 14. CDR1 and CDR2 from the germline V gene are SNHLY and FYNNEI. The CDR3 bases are TGTGCCAGGACTCGGGACAGGGGGGTTTCAGGCGGGGCCAACGTCCTGACTTTC. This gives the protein CARTRDRGVSGGANVLTF.

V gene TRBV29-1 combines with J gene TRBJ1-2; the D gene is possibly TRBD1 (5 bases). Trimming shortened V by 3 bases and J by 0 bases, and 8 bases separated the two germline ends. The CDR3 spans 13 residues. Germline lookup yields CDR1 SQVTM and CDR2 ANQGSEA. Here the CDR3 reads CSVETESNYGYTF. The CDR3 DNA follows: TGCAGCGTTGAGACAGAGTCTAACTATGGCTACACCTTC.

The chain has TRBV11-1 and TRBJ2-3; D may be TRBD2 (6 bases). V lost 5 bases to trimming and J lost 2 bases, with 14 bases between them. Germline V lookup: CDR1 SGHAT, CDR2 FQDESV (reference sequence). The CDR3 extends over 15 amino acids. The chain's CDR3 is CASSAGPRYTDTQYF. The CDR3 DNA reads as TGTGCCAGCAGCGCGGGACCCCGCTACACAGATACGCAGTATTTT. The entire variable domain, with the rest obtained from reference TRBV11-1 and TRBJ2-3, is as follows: EAEVAQSPRYKITEKSQAVAFWCDPISGHATLYWYRQILGQGPELLVQFQDESVVDDSQLPKDRFSAERLKGVDSTLKIQPAELGDSAMYLCASSAGPRYTDTQYFGPGTRLTVL.

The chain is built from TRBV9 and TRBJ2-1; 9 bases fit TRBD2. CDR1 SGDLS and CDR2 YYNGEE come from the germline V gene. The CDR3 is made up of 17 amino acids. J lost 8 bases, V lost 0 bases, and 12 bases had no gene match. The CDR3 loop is CASSVAGSGGGWDEQFF. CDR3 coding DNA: TGTGCCAGCAGCGTAGCTGGTAGCGGGGGAGGCTGGGATGAGCAGTTCTTC.

CDR3 sequence (DNA): TGTGCCAGTAGTGCCTATGGATACACTGAAGCTTTCTTT. This gives the protein CASSAYGYTEAFF. V and J are TRBV19 and TRBJ1-1; no clear D gene. Trimming took 5 bases from V and 3 from J, leaving 10 bases between them. From germline, CDR1 is LNHDA and CDR2 SQIVND (reference sequence). The CDR3 extends over 13 amino acids.

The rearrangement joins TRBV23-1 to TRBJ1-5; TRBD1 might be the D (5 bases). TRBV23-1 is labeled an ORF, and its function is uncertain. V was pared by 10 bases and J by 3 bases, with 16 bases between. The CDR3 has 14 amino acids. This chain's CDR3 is CATQRGRDNQPQHF. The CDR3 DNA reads TGCGCCACCCAACGGGGACGGGACAATCAGCCCCAGCATTTT.